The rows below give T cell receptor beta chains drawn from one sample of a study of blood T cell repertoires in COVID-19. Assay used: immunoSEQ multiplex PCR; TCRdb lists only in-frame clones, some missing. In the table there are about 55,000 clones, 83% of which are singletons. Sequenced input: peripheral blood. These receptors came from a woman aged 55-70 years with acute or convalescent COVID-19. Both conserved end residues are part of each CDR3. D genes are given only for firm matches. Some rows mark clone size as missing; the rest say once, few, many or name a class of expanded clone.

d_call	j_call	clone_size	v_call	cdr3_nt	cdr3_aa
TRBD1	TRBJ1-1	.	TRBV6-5	TGTGCCAGCAGCAGGACAGGGGTACGAGGCACTGAAGCTTTCTTT	CASSRTGVRGTEAFF
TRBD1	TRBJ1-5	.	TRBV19	TGTGCCAGTAGTCGGGACAGAGGTTCAAATCAGCCCCAGCATTTT	CASSRDRGSNQPQHF
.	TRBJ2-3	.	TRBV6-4	TGTGCCAGCAGTGAAAGCGTCACTAGCACAGATACGCAGTATTTT	CASSESVTSTDTQYF
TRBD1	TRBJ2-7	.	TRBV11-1	TGTGCCAGCAGCTCCCAGGCAGGGGGCGACGAGCAGTACTTC	CASSSQAGGDEQYF
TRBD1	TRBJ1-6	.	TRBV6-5	TGTGCCAGCATAACCACAGGGGGCATCGGTTCACCCCTCCACTTT	CASITTGGIGSPLHF
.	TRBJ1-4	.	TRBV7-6	TGTGCCAGCAGCTCTATGCCCGGGATAGAACTGTTTTTT	CASSSMPGIELFF
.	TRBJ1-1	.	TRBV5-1	TGCGCCAGCAGCCTGTCACCGGGTATGAACACTGAAGCTTTCTTT	CASSLSPGMNTEAFF
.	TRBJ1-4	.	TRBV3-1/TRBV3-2	TGTGCCAGCAGCCAAAGTCGCACAGCTCCTAATGAAAAACTGTTTTTT	CASSQSRTAPNEKLFF
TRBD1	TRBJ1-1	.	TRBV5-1	TGCGCCAGCAGCTTAAGGACAGGGAGACCTGAAGCTTTCTTT	CASSLRTGRPEAFF
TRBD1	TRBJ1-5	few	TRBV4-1	TGCGCCAGCAGCCAACACGGACAGGGAGCTCAGCCCCAGCATTTT	CASSQHGQGAQPQHF
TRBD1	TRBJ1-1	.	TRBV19	TGTGCCAGTAGACTCTCGACAGGGCCCTTTGATGAAGCTTTCTTT	CASRLSTGPFDEAFF
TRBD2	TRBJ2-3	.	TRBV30	TGTGCCTGGAGCGACCTAGCGGGAGCTCCCCCAGATACGCAGTATTTT	CAWSDLAGAPPDTQYF
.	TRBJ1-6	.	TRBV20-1	TGCAGTGCTAGTAGATTACAGGAGTATAATTCACCCCTCCACTTT	CSASRLQEYNSPLHF
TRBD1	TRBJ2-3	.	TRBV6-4	TGTGCCAGCAGCCTTGGACAGGGGACAGATACGCAGTATTTT	CASSLGQGTDTQYF
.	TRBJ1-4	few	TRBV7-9	TGTGCCAGCAGCCCCAGGTGGGGAGTTAATGAAAAACTGTTTTTT	CASSPRWGVNEKLFF
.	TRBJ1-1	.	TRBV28	TGTGCCAGCTTCCCTAGCCTAATCTTT	CASFPSLIF
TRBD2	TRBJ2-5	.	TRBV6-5	TGTGCCAGCAGTACGGGACTAGCTTCGGAGACCCAGTACTTC	CASSTGLASETQYF
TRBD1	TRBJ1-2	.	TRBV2	TGTGCCAGCAGTGAGGAGGGGGCTTATGGCTACACCTTC	CASSEEGAYGYTF
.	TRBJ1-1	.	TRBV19	TGTGCCAGTAGTATGGGGGCGAACAGGAACACTGAAGCTTTCTTT	CASSMGANRNTEAFF
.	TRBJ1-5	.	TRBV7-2	TGTGCCAGCAGCTTAGGGGGAATGGGGGGAGGACAGCCCCAGCATTTT	CASSLGGMGGGQPQHF
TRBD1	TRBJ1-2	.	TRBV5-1	TGCGCCAGCAGCGACGACAGGGACTATGGCTACACCTTC	CASSDDRDYGYTF
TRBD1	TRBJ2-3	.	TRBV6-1	TGTGCCAGCAGTGACCGACAGGGGGTTGATACGCAGTATTTT	CASSDRQGVDTQYF
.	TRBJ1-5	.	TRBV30	TGTGCCTGGACCAACAGGGTGGGGAGCAATCAGCCCCAGCATTTT	CAWTNRVGSNQPQHF
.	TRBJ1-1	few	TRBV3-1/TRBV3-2	TGTGCCAGCAGCCAAGGTACGGGCACTGAAGCTTTCTTT	CASSQGTGTEAFF
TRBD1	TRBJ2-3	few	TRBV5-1	TGCGCCAGCAGCCCGGTGGGACAGAGCACAGATACGCAGTATTTT	CASSPVGQSTDTQYF
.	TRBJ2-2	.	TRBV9	TGTGCCAGCAGCGTCGCACAGGCGAACACCGGGGAGCTGTTTTTT	CASSVAQANTGELFF
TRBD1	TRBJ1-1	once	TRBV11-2	TGTGCCAGCAGCTTAGATTCGGCAGGGGGCACTGAAGCTTTCTTT	CASSLDSAGGTEAFF
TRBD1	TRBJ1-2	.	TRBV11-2	TGTGCCAGCAGCCGCCCAGGGGGTAACTATGGCTACACCTTC	CASSRPGGNYGYTF
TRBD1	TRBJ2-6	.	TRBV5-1	TGCGCCAGCAGCTTGGGGGACAGCTCTGGGGCCAACGTCCTGACTTTC	CASSLGDSSGANVLTF
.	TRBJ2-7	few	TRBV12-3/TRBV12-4	TGTGCCAGCAGTTTCGGCAGGGCCTACGAGCAGTACTTC	CASSFGRAYEQYF
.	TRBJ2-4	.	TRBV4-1	TGCGCCAGCAGCCCGGAGAAGGTCCGGAAAAACATTCAGTACTTC	CASSPEKVRKNIQYF
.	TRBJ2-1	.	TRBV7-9	TGTGCCAGCAGTCTAAGGGGGGGCGTTGGCCCCTTGGTTGAGCAGTTCTTC	CASSLRGGVGPLVEQFF
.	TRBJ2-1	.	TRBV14	TGTGCCAGCAGCCCTTATGATGTGACTTGGAAGAGCTCCTACAATGAGCAGTTCTTC	CASSPYDVTWKSSYNEQFF
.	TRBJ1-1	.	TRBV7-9	TGTGCCAGCAGCTTAGTGTCAGAAAACACTGAAGCTTTCTTT	CASSLVSENTEAFF
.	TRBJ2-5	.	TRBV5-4	TGTGCCAGCAGCCCACTGACGGGGTCCTACCAAGAGACCCAGTACTTC	CASSPLTGSYQETQYF
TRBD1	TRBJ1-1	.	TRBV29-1	TGCAGCGTTGGGGACAGGGCGGGAACTGAAGCTTTCTTT	CSVGDRAGTEAFF
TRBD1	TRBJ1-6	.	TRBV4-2	TGTGCCAGCAGCCCGGGACAGGGGTCCTATAATTCACCCCTCCACTTT	CASSPGQGSYNSPLHF
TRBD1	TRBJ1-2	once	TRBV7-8	TGTGCCAGCAGCTTAGCGGGGACAGGGTTGGCCTATGGCTACACCTTC	CASSLAGTGLAYGYTF
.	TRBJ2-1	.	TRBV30	TGTGCCTGGACACCGCCCGGCTACAATGAGCAGTTCTTC	CAWTPPGYNEQFF
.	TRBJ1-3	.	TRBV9	TGTGCCAGCAGCGATACGGGGTTACTCTCTGGAAACACCATATATTTT	CASSDTGLLSGNTIYF